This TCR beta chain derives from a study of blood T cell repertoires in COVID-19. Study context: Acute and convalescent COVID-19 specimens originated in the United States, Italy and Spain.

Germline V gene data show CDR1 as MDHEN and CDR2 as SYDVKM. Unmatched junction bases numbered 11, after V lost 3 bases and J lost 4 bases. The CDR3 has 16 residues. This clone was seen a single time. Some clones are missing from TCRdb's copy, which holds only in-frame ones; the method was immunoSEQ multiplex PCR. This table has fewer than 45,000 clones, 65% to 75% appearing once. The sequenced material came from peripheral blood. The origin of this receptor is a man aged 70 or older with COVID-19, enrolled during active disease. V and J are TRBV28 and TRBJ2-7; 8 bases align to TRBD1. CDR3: CASSFTGRGLLYEQYF. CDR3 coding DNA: TGTGCCAGCAGTTTTACGGGCAGGGGGCTATTATACGAGCAGTACTTC.